These 17 T cell receptor beta chains originate from one sample sequenced in a study of T cell responses to AZD1222 COVID-19 vaccine. The assay was immunoSEQ multiplex PCR, and TCRdb's table has in-frame clones only and misses some. The table records around 150,000 clones, over 75% of them present only once. Sequenced material: peripheral blood, taken 28 days after the second dose of the MenACWY control vaccine. The source of these receptors is an adult who received the MenACWY meningococcal vaccine as a control.

The chain links TRBV5-1 to TRBJ2-7; TRBD2 aligns across 11 bases. J gave up 4 bases and V 2 bases, and 5 bases lay outside the gene matches. The CDR3 has 15 residues. Looked up from germline, CDR1 is SGHRS and CDR2 is YFSETQ. The CDR3 loop is CASSLGTSGAYEQYV. The DNA for the CDR3 is TGCGCCAGCAGCTTAGGGACTAGCGGAGCTTACGAGCAGTACGTC.

This chain joins TRBV7-3 and TRBJ2-3; 7 bases line up with TRBD2. The CDR3 totals 14 residues. Germline CDR1 reads SGHTA; CDR2 reads FQGTGA. V dropped 5 bases and J dropped 1; count of bases not matched to a gene: 3. CDR3 nucleotides: TGTGCCAGCAGCACTCTAGCGGGCACAGATACGCAGTATTTT. It is translated as CASSTLAGTDTQYF.

This chain uses TRBV25-1 with TRBJ2-7; D tentatively reads TRBD1 or TRBD2 (5 bases each). This CDR3 has 12 residues. Trimming removed 6 bases at V and 3 bases at J, with 9 bases between. Per the germline V gene, CDR1 is MGHDK and CDR2 is SYGVNS. Written as DNA, the CDR3 is TGTGCCAGCAGCGGGACCGTCTACGAGCAGTACTTC. Amino acid sequence: CASSGTVYEQYF.

This chain connects TRBV28 to TRBJ1-2; D not certain. Germline CDR1 MDHEN, CDR2 SYDVKM. The CDR3 is made up of 17 amino acids. V shed 7 bases and J shed 1 base, with 22 bases lying between them. The CDR3 reads CASTPIMGADNNYGYTF. The CDR3 bases are TGTGCCAGCACCCCTATAATGGGAGCTGATAATAACTATGGCTACACCTTC.

This sequence joins TRBV19 and TRBJ2-3, with D perhaps matching TRBD2 (5 bases). The length of the CDR3 is 15 residues. V lost 3 bases and J 5 bases, leaving 15 bases between the germline ends. Germline loops: CDR1 LNHDA, CDR2 SQIVND (reference sequence). The CDR3 spells CASSIFEGVQDTQYF. In DNA, the CDR3 is TGTGCCAGTAGTATCTTTGAGGGAGTTCAAGATACGCAGTATTTT.

The J gene is TRBJ2-7, the V gene TRBV25-1; maybe TRBD2 (6 bases). V lost 3 bases to trimming and J lost 0 bases, with 12 bases between them. This CDR3 is built from 15 residues. The germline CDR1 and CDR2 sequences are MGHDK and SYGVNS. CDR3: CASSDRQGLSYEQYF. The CDR3 DNA is TGTGCCAGCAGTGATAGGCAGGGACTCTCCTACGAGCAGTACTTC.

CDR3 protein: CATSRDSGGNTEAFF. The CDR3 region has the DNA TGTGCCACCAGCAGAGATAGTGGGGGTAACACTGAAGCTTTCTTT. The chain employs TRBV15 and TRBJ1-1, with D possibly being TRBD1 (5 bases). The germline V gene has CDR1 LNHNV and CDR2 YYDKDF (reference sequence). V was clipped by 0 bases and J by 2 bases, with 10 bases between them. The CDR3 has 15 amino acids.

This chain links TRBV6-5 with TRBJ2-7, with unresolved D. Trimming shortened V by 5 bases and J by 2 bases, and 1 base separated the two germline ends. The CDR3 totals 10 residues. Germline V gene data show CDR1 as MNHEY and CDR2 as SVGAGI. CDR3 DNA sequence: TGTGCCAGCAGTACCTACGAGCAGTACTTC. Amino acids: CASSTYEQYF.

The chain is built from TRBV7-2 and TRBJ1-2; no firm D call. Germline lookup yields CDR1 SGHTA and CDR2 FQGNSA. Trimming took 3 bases from V and 5 from J, leaving 10 bases between them. The CDR3 is 13 residues long. DNA of the CDR3: TGTGCCAGCAGCTTCAACTCTAGGTATGGCTACACCTTC. Its protein product is CASSFNSRYGYTF.

The chain employs TRBV5-6 and TRBJ2-7; maybe TRBD2 (5 bases). Germline V lookup: CDR1 SGHDT, CDR2 YYEEEE. The CDR3 has 16 residues. The V end was cut by 0 bases, the J end by 6 bases, with 19 bases between. The CDR3 DNA reads as TGTGCCAGCAGCTTGGCCCACCGGACTGTCCTTGGCGAGCAGTACGTC. Translating gives CASSLAHRTVLGEQYV.

The chain is built from TRBV5-8 and TRBJ2-2, with D possibly TRBD2 on 6 matching bases. Looked up from germline, CDR1 is SGHTS and CDR2 is YDEGEE. The germline V and J ends were trimmed by 5 bases and 0 bases, with 11 bases remaining between them. The CDR3 length is 15 residues. CDR3 residues: CASSSGVSNTGELFF. In nucleotides, the CDR3 is TGTGCCAGCAGTTCGGGGGTATCGAACACCGGGGAGCTGTTTTTT.

This chain connects TRBV4-1 to TRBJ2-7; D remains ambiguous. The CDR3 is made up of 16 amino acids. Trimming took 0 bases from V and 1 from J, leaving 13 bases between them. Germline V gene sequence: CDR1 MGHRA, CDR2 YSYEKL. CDR3 region: CASSQDFPAESYEQYV. The CDR3 DNA reads TGCGCCAGCAGCCAAGATTTTCCGGCAGAGTCCTACGAGCAGTACGTC.

Of note for this clone: The junction differs from germline at one of its ends, possibly a read error. CDR3 amino acids: CASRQGTGAAGANVLTF. Here the CDR3 DNA reads TGTGCCAGCAGACAAGGAACAGGGGCGGCTGGGGCCAACGTCCTGACTTTC. The genes are TRBV3-1 (or the pseudogene TRBV3-2) and TRBJ2-6, with 7 bases aligning to TRBD1. Germline V CDR1 and CDR2: LGHDT, YNNKEL (reference sequence). The CDR3 has 17 residues.

The V gene is TRBV5-1, the J gene TRBJ1-2, with D hard to call. This CDR3 is 14 amino acids long. CDR1 is SGHRS and CDR2 is YFSETQ in the germline V gene. The V gene lost 1 base and the J gene lost 4 bases, with 11 bases spanning the gap. This chain's CDR3 is CASSLSGVGYGYTF. The CDR3 DNA reads TGCGCCAGCAGCTTGAGTGGGGTGGGCTATGGCTACACCTTC.

The chain joins TRBV6-5 to TRBJ1-2, with 7 positions matching TRBD1. The CDR3 covers 14 residues. J was trimmed by 4 bases and V by 7 bases; bases with no gene match: 9. Germline lookup yields CDR1 MNHEY and CDR2 SVGAGI. CDR3 loop: CASTPMGQPYGYTF. For the CDR3, the DNA is TGTGCCAGCACCCCGATGGGACAGCCCTATGGCTACACCTTC.

The V and J genes are TRBV7-3 and TRBJ2-3; 13 nucleotides agree with TRBD2. This CDR3 is 16 amino acids long. Losses at the gene ends were 5 bases for V and 1 base for J; bases not matched to a gene: 3. Germline-derived CDR1 and CDR2 are SGHTA and FQGTGA. Here the CDR3 reads CASSLGTSGGTDTQYF. In nucleotides, the CDR3 is TGTGCCAGCAGCCTAGGGACTAGCGGGGGCACAGATACGCAGTATTTT.

The sample holds one count of this clone. The CDR3 nucleotides are TGTGCCAGCACCCAACTAGCGGCCCCGAACACCGGGGAGCTGTTTTTT. Amino acid sequence: CASTQLAAPNTGELFF. The gene calls are TRBV7-9 and TRBJ2-2; 8 nucleotides agree with TRBD2. Germline V gene data show CDR1 as SEHNR and CDR2 as FQNEAQ (reference sequence). The length of the CDR3 is 16 residues. V trimming: 7 bases; J trimming: 0 bases; junction bases outside the gene matches: 7.